This is a list of T cell receptor beta chains from one sample in a study of T cells in Graves' hyperthyroidism and ophthalmopathy. TCRdb reprocessed the multiplex PCR reads via MiXCR and lists one record per CDR3 protein. The sample lists 490,000 or so distinct CDR3 sequences; 15% to 20% were seen once. The sequenced sample was blood. These receptors came from a man aged 35-49 years with Graves' ophthalmopathy. Each CDR3 is given with its conserved first and last residue.

v_gene,CDR3aa
TRBV27,CASSLSRGYYEQYF
TRBV15,CATSRALGGGQETQYF
TRBV3-1,CASSHMPRGGVQFF
TRBV6-5,CASRMTAGNTIYF
TRBV2,CASRETVLGNTIYF
TRBV6-1,CASSVTVSSYEQYF
TRBV7-9,CASSLGLGSTSTDTQYF
TRBV20-1,CSAIGRGSYEQYF
TRBV7-9,CASSGTARREQYF
TRBV2,CASSESSGLYYEQYF
TRBV7-9,CASVTRGNEQYF
TRBV20-1,CSARQGQLNTEAFF
TRBV28,CASSLPTGVADTQYF